These 8 T cell receptor beta chains were all obtained from the same sample, sequenced in a study of blood T cell repertoires in COVID-19. Measured with immunoSEQ multiplex PCR; TCRdb has only the in-frame clones, and not every one. The sample yields about 150,000 clones, roughly four fifths seen once. Sequencing used peripheral blood. The receptors were sampled from a woman of 80 years or more with acute or convalescent COVID-19.

The chain employs TRBV7-2 and TRBJ1-5; 9 bases align to TRBD1. The J segment lost 4 bases and the V segment lost 2 bases, leaving 3 bases of the junction unmatched. This CDR3 is built from 15 residues. In germline, CDR1 is SGHTA, CDR2 FQGNSA. As DNA, the CDR3 is TGTGCCAGCAGCTTACACAGGGGGCCTAATCAGCCCCAGCATTTT. Translated: CASSLHRGPNQPQHF.

This clone appeared a few times. The CDR3 spells CASSSGVVAEAFF. For the CDR3, the DNA is TGTGCCAGCAGTTCAGGGGTCGTGGCTGAAGCTTTCTTT. The chain is built from TRBV12-3 or TRBV12-4 and TRBJ1-1; tentative D call: TRBD1 (6 bases). The CDR3 runs 13 residues. V was shortened by 4 bases and J by 6 bases, with 12 bases between the two germline ends.

This rearrangement joins TRBV3-1 (or the pseudogene TRBV3-2) to TRBJ1-5, with 10 bases lining up with TRBD1. Germline assignment: CDR1 LGHDT and CDR2 YNNKEL (reference sequence). Unmatched junction bases numbered 10, after V lost 0 bases and J lost 2 bases. This CDR3 is built from 19 residues. The CDR3 loop reads CASSQEKPRQGACNQPQHF. The CDR3 bases are TGTGCCAGCAGCCAAGAGAAGCCGAGACAGGGGGCTTGCAATCAGCCCCAGCATTTT.

CDR3 region: CATRTGREQETQYF. The CDR3 DNA is TGCGCCACCAGAACCGGACGGGAACAAGAGACCCAGTACTTC. The chain joins TRBV5-1 to TRBJ2-5, with D perhaps matching TRBD2 (5 bases). Trimming pared 9 bases from V and 2 bases from J, leaving 17 bases between. Germline V gene lookup returns CDR1 SGHRS and CDR2 YFSETQ. The CDR3 runs to 14 residues.

The chain combines TRBV11-1 with TRBJ2-4, with unresolved D. The CDR3 runs to 16 residues. V lost 5 bases to trimming and J lost 3 bases, with 17 bases between them. In germline, CDR1 is SGHAT, CDR2 FQDESV (reference sequence). The CDR3 nucleotides read TGTGCCAGCAGCACATTTCCGGGTTTGGTCAAAAACATTCAGTACTTC. Translation gives CASSTFPGLVKNIQYF.

This rearrangement joins TRBV19 to TRBJ2-5; tentatively, D is TRBD2 (5 bases). Germline V gene sequence: CDR1 LNHDA, CDR2 SQIVND (reference sequence). V was cut by 4 bases and J by 2 bases, with 8 bases left in between. The CDR3 is 13 residues long. The CDR3 here is CASSTSSQETQYF. CDR3 nucleotides: TGTGCCAGTAGTACTAGCTCTCAAGAGACCCAGTACTTC.

The rearrangement joins TRBV18 to TRBJ1-1; TRBD1 might be the D (6 bases). Per germline, CDR1 KGHSH and CDR2 LQKENI. CDR3 length equals 16 residues. V lost 1 base, J lost 4 bases, and 16 bases lay in between. The CDR3 protein is CASSPRADRSGTEAFF. CDR3 DNA sequence: TGTGCCAGCTCACCACGGGCCGACAGGTCGGGCACTGAAGCTTTCTTT.

The rearrangement links TRBV29-1 to TRBJ1-1; 8 bases align to TRBD1. Germline V lookup: CDR1 SQVTM, CDR2 ANQGSEA. The trim removed 1 base at V and 5 bases at J, leaving 6 bases unmatched. The CDR3 runs 14 residues. The CDR3 protein is CSVEGPWTGTEAFF. The CDR3 bases are TGCAGCGTTGAAGGCCCATGGACAGGGACTGAAGCTTTCTTT. Full variable domain (missing parts from reference TRBV29-1 and TRBJ1-1): SAVISQKPSRDICQRGTSLTIQCQVDSQVTMMFWYRQQPGQSLTLIATANQGSEATYESGFVIDKFPISRPNLTFSTLTVSNMSPEDSSIYLCSVEGPWTGTEAFFGQGTRLTVV.